The entry that follows covers one T cell receptor beta chain sequence. CDR3 length: 14 residues. V was pared by 2 bases and J by 7 bases, with 4 bases of the junction left unmatched. TCRdb itself ran the 5' RACE reads through MiXCR, one entry per CDR3 protein. The sample yields approximately 500,000 distinct CDR3 sequences, approximately 24% seen once. This record belongs to a study of identical twins. This sample was also put to use in a study of T cells expressing NK-cell markers. That study adds: Most of the eight sequenced donors tested HCMV-seropositive; one tested seronegative. The contribution of dominant NKG2C+ clonotypes to CD8+ T cells in roughly 6 donors was roughly 1.0-7.5%. A few donors likewise had their CD3+CD56-NKG2C+ fraction led by these clonotypes.

The genes are TRBV12-3 or TRBV12-4 and TRBJ2-1; 8 nucleotides line up with TRBD2. The sample consisted of CD4+ T cells sorted from blood. This TCR came from a woman under 30 in good health. DNA for the CDR3: TGTGCCAGCAGTTTATTTATAGCGGGAAATGAGCAGTTCTTC. It yields the protein CASSLFIAGNEQFF.